These T cell receptor beta chains were read from a single sample in a study of T cell repertoires in cytomegalovirus infection. MiXCR, applied by TCRdb to the reads, yields one record per CDR3 protein. The sample includes approximately 1,000,000 distinct CDR3 sequences, about a third of them seen just once. No antigen has been identified for these receptors. The source material was cultured CD8+ T cells from PBMCs, sampled from culture after CMV antigen stimulation. The receptors here all came from a human donor in good health (CMV status not recorded). Some clones in this sample may be carry-over from other donors' samples. The CDR3 runs from the conserved cysteine through the conserved F or W.

v_gene: TRBV7-6
j_gene: TRBJ1-6
CDR3aa: CASSYTGGVGSPLHF

v_gene: TRBV7-9
j_gene: TRBJ1-4
CDR3aa: CASSIVGTGEKLFF

v_gene: TRBV7-9
j_gene: TRBJ2-3
CDR3aa: CASTPIAGGRTDTQYF

v_gene: TRBV14
j_gene: TRBJ2-5
CDR3aa: CASSQEPQGALNSETQYF

v_gene: TRBV7-1
j_gene: TRBJ1-6
CDR3aa: CASSQRALPLHF

v_gene: TRBV6-1
j_gene: TRBJ2-1
CDR3aa: CASSEGAGSYNEQFF

v_gene: TRBV7-3
j_gene: TRBJ2-1
CDR3aa: CASSLPTNNEQFF

v_gene: TRBV7-9
j_gene: TRBJ2-2
CDR3aa: CASSLVNSPNTGELFF

v_gene: TRBV7-9
j_gene: TRBJ1-1
CDR3aa: CASSFRHTEAFF

v_gene: TRBV4-1
j_gene: TRBJ2-1
CDR3aa: CASSGPRGGNNEQFF

v_gene: TRBV5-1
j_gene: TRBJ2-5
CDR3aa: CASSLESTGTGRETQYF

v_gene: TRBV7-8
j_gene: TRBJ1-4
CDR3aa: CASSLVGGFDEKLFF

v_gene: TRBV12-3/TRBV12-4
j_gene: TRBJ1-2
CDR3aa: CASSLTQGQGNYGYTF

v_gene: TRBV19
j_gene: TRBJ2-2
CDR3aa: CASRTTGTHNTGELFF

v_gene: TRBV7-2
j_gene: TRBJ1-4
CDR3aa: CASSSEGRDVKLFF

v_gene: TRBV5-6
j_gene: TRBJ2-7
CDR3aa: CASSPGTGVLLDEQYF